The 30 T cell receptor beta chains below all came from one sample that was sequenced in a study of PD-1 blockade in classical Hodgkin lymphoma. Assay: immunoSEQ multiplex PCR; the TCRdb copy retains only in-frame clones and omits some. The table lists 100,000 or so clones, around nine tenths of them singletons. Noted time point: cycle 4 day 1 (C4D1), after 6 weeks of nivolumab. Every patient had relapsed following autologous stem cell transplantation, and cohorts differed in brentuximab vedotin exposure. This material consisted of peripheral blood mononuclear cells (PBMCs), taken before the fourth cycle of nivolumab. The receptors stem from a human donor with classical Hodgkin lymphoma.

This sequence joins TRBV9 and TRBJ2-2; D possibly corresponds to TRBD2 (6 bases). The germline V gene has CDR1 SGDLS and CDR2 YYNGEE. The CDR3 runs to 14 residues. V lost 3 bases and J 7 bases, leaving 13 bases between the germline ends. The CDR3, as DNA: TGTGCCAGCAGCGATCGGGACTGGGGCGGGGAGCTGTTTTTT. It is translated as CASSDRDWGGELFF.

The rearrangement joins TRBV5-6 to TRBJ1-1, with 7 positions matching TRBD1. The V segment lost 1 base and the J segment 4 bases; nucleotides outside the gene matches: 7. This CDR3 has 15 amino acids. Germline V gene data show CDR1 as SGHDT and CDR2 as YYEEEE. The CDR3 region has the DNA TGTGCCAGCAGCTTGCAGTCGGCAGGGGGCACTGAAGCTTTCTTT. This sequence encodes CASSLQSAGGTEAFF.

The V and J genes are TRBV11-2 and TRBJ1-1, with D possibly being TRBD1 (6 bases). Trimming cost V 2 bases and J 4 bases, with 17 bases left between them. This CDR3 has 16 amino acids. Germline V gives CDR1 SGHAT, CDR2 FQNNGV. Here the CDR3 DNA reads TGTGCCAGCAGCTTAAGGTTAGCAGGGGCGGGCACTGAAGCTTTCTTT. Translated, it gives CASSLRLAGAGTEAFF.

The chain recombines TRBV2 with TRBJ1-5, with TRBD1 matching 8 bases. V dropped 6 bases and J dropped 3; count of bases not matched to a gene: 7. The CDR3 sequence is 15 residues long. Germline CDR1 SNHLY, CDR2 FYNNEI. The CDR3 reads CASRLGQASNQPQHF. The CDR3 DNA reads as TGTGCCAGCAGGTTGGGACAGGCCTCCAATCAGCCCCAGCATTTT. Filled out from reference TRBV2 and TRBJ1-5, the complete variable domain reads EPEVTQTPSHQVTQMGQEVILRCVPISNHLYFYWYRQILGQKVEFLVSFYNNEISEKSEIFDDQFSVERPDGSNFTLKIRSTKLEDSAMYFCASRLGQASNQPQHFGDGTRLSIL.

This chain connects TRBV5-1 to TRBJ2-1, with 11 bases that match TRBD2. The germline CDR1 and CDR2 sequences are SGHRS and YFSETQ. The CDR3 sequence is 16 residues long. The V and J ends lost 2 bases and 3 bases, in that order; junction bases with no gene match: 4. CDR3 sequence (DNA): TGCGCCAGCAGCTTCGGGGGACTAGCGGACTACAATGAGCAGTTCTTC. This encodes CASSFGGLADYNEQFF. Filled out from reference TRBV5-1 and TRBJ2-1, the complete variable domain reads KAGVTQTPRYLIKTRGQQVTLSCSPISGHRSVSWYQQTPGQGLQFLFEYFSETQRNKGNFPGRFSGRQFSNSRSEMNVSTLELGDSALYLCASSFGGLADYNEQFFGPGTRLTVL.

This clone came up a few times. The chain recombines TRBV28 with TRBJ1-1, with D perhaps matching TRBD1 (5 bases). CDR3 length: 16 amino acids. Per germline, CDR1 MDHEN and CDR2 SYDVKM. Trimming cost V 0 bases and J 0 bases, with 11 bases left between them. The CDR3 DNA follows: TGTGCCAGCAGTTTATGGGGACCCACGATGAACACTGAAGCTTTCTTT. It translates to CASSLWGPTMNTEAFF.

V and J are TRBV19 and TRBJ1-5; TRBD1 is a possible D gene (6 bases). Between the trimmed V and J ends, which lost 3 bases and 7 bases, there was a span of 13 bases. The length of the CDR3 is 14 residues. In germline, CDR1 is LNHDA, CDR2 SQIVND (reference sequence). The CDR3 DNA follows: TGTGCCAGTAGTATTCAGGGGACGCAACAGCCCCAGCATTTT. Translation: CASSIQGTQQPQHF.

The CDR3 sequence: CASSAGQGSTEAFF. The CDR3 DNA sequence: TGTGCCAGCAGTGCCGGACAGGGGAGTACTGAAGCTTTCTTT. The gene calls are TRBV2 and TRBJ1-1; 9 nucleotides match TRBD1. Germline-derived CDR1 and CDR2 are SNHLY and FYNNEI. V lost 4 bases and J lost 5; bases outside the gene matches: 5. CDR3 length: 14 residues.

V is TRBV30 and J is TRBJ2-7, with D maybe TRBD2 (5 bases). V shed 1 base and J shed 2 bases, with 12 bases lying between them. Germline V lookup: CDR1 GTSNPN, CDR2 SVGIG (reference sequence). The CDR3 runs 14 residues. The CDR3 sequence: CAWSDIASPYEQYF. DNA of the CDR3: TGTGCCTGGAGTGATATAGCGAGCCCCTACGAGCAGTACTTC. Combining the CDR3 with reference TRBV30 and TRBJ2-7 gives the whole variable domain SQTIHQWPATLVQPVGSPLSLECTVEGTSNPNLYWYRQAAGRGLQLLFYSVGIGQISSEVPQNLSASRPQDRQFILSSKKLLLSDSGFYLCAWSDIASPYEQYFGPGTRLTVT.

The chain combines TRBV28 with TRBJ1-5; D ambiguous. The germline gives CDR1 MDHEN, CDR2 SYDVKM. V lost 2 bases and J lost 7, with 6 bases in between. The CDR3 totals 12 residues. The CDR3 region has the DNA TGTGCCAGCAGTTTAAAGCAGCAGCCCCAGCATTTT. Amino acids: CASSLKQQPQHF. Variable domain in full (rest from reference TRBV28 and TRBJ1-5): DVKVTQSSRYLVKRTGEKVFLECVQDMDHENMFWYRQDPGLGLRLIYFSYDVKMKEKGDIPEGYSVSREKKERFSLILESASTNQTSMYLCASSLKQQPQHFGDGTRLSIL.

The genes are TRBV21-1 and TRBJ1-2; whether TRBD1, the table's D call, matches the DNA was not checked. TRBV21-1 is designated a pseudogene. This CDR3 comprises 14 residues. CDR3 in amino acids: CASNRAGGDYGYTF. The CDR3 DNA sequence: TGTGCCAGCAACCGGGCAGGGGGAGACTATGGCTACACCTTC.

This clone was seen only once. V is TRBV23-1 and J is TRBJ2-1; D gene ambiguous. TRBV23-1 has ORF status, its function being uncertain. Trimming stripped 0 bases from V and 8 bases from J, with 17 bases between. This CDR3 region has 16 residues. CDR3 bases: TGCGCCAGCAGTCAATCAATGACGGGCCTACGGGATGAGCAGTTCTTC. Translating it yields CASSQSMTGLRDEQFF.

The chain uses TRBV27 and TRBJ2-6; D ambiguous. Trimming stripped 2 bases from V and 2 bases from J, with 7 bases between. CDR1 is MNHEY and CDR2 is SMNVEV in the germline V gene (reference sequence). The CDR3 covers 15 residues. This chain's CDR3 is CASSLEQAGANVLTF. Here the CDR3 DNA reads TGTGCCAGCAGTTTAGAACAAGCTGGGGCCAACGTCCTGACTTTC.

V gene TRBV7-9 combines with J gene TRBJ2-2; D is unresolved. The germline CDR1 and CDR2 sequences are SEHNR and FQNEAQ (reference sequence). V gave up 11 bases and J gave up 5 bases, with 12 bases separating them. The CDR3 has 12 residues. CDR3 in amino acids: CALTAGTGELFF. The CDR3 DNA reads TGTGCCTTAACGGCCGGGACCGGGGAGCTGTTTTTT.

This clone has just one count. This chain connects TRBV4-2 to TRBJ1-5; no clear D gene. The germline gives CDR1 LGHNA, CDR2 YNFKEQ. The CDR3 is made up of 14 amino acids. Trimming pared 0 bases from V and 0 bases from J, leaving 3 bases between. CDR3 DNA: TGTGCCAGCAGCCAAGATAGTAGCAATCAGCCCCAGCATTTT. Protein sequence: CASSQDSSNQPQHF.

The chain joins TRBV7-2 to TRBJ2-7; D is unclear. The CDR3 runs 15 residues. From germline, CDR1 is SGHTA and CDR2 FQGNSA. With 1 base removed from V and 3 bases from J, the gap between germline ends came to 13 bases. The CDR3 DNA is TGTGCCAGCAGCTTAGGGGATGGCGGCCTCTACGAGCAGTACTTC. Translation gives CASSLGDGGLYEQYF.

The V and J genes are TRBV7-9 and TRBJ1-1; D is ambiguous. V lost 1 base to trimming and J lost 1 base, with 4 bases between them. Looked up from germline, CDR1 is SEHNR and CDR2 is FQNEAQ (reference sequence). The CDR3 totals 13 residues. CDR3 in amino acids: CASSLGRNTEAFF. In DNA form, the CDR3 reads TGTGCCAGCAGCTTAGGGCGGAACACTGAAGCTTTCTTT.

CDR3 bases: TGTGCCAGCAGCGATGGGACTAGCGGGAGTTACGAGCAGTACTTC. Protein: CASSDGTSGSYEQYF. The chain couples TRBV5-6 to TRBJ2-7, with 14 positions matching TRBD2. The V gene end was trimmed by 4 bases and the J gene end by 4 bases; junction bases not matched to a gene: 4. The CDR3 covers 15 residues. Germline lookup yields CDR1 SGHDT and CDR2 YYEEEE.

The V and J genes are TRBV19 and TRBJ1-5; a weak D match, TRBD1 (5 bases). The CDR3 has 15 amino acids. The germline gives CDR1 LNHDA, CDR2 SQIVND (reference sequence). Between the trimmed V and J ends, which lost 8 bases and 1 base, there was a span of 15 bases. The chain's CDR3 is CASLEGIGSNQPQHF. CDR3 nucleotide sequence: TGTGCCAGTCTTGAGGGGATCGGAAGCAATCAGCCCCAGCATTTT.

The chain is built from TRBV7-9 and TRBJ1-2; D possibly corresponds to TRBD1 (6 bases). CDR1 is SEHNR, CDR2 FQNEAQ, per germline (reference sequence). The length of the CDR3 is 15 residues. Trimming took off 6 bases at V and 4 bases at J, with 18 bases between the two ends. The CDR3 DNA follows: TGTGCCAGCAGTTACCAAACAGGGACTATCTATGGCTACACCTTC. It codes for CASSYQTGTIYGYTF.

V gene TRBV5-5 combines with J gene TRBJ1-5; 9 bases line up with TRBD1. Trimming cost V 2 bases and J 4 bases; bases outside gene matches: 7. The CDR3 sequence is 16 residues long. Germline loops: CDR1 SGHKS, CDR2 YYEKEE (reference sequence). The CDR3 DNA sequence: TGTGCCAGCAGCTTCGGGGACAGGGTGAGGAATCAGCCCCAGCATTTT. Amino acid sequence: CASSFGDRVRNQPQHF.

CDR3 sequence: CASSLDVNTEAFF. In nucleotides, the CDR3 is TGTGCCAGCAGCTTAGATGTGAACACTGAAGCTTTCTTT. This sequence joins TRBV7-6 and TRBJ1-1; no clear D gene. Trimming took 1 base from V and 0 from J, leaving 3 bases between them. The CDR3 runs 13 residues. Germline V gene data show CDR1 as SGHVS and CDR2 as FNYEAQ.

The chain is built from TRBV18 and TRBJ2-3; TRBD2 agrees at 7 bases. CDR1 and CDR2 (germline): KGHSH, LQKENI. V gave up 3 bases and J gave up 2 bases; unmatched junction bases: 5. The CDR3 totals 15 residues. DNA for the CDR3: TGTGCCAGCTCACCCTTGGGACTATACACAGATACGCAGTATTTT. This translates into CASSPLGLYTDTQYF.

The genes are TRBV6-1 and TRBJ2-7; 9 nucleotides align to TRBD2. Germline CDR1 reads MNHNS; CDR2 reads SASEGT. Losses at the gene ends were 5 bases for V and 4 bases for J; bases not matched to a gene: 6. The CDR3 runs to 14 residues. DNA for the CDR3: TGTGCCAGCAGTTCTGCTAGCGGGGATTACGAGCAGTACTTC. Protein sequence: CASSSASGDYEQYF.

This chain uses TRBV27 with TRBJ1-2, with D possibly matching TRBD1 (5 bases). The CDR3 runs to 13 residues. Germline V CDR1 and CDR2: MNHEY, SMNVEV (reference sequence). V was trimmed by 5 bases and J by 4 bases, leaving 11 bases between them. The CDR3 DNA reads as TGTGCCAGCAGTGGGGGAGCCGGCTATGGCTACACCTTC. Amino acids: CASSGGAGYGYTF.

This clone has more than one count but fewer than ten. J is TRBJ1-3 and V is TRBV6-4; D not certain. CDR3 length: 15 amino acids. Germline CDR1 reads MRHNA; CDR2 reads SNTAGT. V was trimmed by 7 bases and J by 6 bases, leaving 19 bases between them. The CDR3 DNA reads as TGTGCCAGCATCGGAGAGGCACGGGGAGAAAACACCATATATTTT. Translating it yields CASIGEARGENTIYF.

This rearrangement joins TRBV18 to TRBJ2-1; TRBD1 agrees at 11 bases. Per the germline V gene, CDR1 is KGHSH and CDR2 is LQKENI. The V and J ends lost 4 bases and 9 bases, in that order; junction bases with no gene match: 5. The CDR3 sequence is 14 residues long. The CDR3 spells CASSQGQGAFEQFF. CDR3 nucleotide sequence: TGTGCCAGCTCACAAGGACAGGGGGCTTTTGAGCAGTTCTTC.

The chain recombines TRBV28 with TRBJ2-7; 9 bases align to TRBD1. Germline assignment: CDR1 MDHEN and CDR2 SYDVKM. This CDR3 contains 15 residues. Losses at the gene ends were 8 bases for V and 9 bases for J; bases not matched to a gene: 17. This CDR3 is CASRDGTGRGRGQYF. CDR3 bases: TGTGCCAGCCGCGACGGGACAGGGCGTGGTCGAGGGCAGTACTTC.

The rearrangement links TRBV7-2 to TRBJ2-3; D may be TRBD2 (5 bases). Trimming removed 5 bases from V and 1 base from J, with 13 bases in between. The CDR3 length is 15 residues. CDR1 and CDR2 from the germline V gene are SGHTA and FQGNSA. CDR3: CASSPGNVGTDTQYF. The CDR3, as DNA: TGTGCCAGCAGCCCGGGGAACGTTGGCACAGATACGCAGTATTTT.

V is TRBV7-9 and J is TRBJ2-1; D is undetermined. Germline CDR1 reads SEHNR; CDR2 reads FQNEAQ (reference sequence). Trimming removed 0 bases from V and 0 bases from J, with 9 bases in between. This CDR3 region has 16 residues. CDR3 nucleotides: TGTGCCAGCAGCTTAGCCATTCGGAGCTCCTACAATGAGCAGTTCTTC. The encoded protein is CASSLAIRSSYNEQFF. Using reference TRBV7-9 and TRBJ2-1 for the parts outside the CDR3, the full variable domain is DTGVSQNPRHKITKRGQNVTFRCDPISEHNRLYWYRQTLGQGPEFLTYFQNEAQLEKSRLLSDRFSAERPKGSFSTLEIQRTEQGDSAMYLCASSLAIRSSYNEQFFGPGTRLTVL.